The 20 T cell receptor beta chains reported below all come from one sample, sequenced in a study of T cell repertoires in cytomegalovirus infection. Their target antigens are unknown. TCRdb re-called the reads through MiXCR, storing one row per CDR3 protein. The sample records some 940,000 distinct CDR3 sequences, around 29% being singletons. The sequenced sample was cultured CD8+ T cells from PBMCs, obtained from culture after CMV antigen stimulation. These receptors all come from a human donor in good health (CMV status not recorded). Some clones in this sample may be carry-over from other donors' samples.

The V gene is TRBV6-5, the J gene TRBJ1-6; D is unresolved. The CDR3 length is 14 residues. Germline-derived CDR1 and CDR2 are MNHEY and SVGAGI. V was clipped by 7 bases and J by 7 bases, with 14 bases between them. The CDR3 DNA follows: TGTGCCAGCACCCCGCGGGCGTGGAATTCACCCCTCCACTTT. Translation: CASTPRAWNSPLHF.

This clonotype was counted many times. The V gene is TRBV7-8, the J gene TRBJ2-1; possible D gene TRBD1, 6 bases. The CDR3 is made up of 13 amino acids. V was pared by 1 base and J by 12 bases, with 13 bases between. Germline V CDR1 and CDR2: SGHVS, FQNEAQ. The CDR3 loop reads CASSLGTAPGQFF. The DNA of the CDR3 is TGTGCCAGCAGCTTAGGGACAGCCCCGGGGCAGTTCTTC.

This sequence joins TRBV28 and TRBJ2-3; TRBD1 agrees at 9 bases. The CDR3 contains 17 residues. V gave up 5 bases and J gave up 4 bases; unmatched junction bases: 13. From germline, CDR1 is MDHEN and CDR2 SYDVKM. CDR3 DNA sequence: TGTGCCAGCAGTCGGGGGCTCGGACAGGGGTTCGCAGATACGCAGTATTTT. It encodes CASSRGLGQGFADTQYF. The complete variable domain, with remaining parts taken from reference TRBV28 and TRBJ2-3, reads DVKVTQSSRYLVKRTGEKVFLECVQDMDHENMFWYRQDPGLGLRLIYFSYDVKMKEKGDIPEGYSVSREKKERFSLILESASTNQTSMYLCASSRGLGQGFADTQYFGPGTRLTVL.

As concerns this clonotype: The junction departs from germline at one end; a sequencing error may be responsible. The chain combines TRBV20-1 with TRBJ2-7; TRBD2 agrees at 10 bases. CDR3 length: 15 amino acids. Germline CDR1 reads DFQATT; CDR2 reads SNEGSKA (reference sequence). The CDR3 DNA sequence: TGCAGTGCCAGAGAGGGGGTAGCGGGGGGCTACGAGCAGTACTTC. This translates into CSAREGVAGGYEQYF.

The chain recombines TRBV28 with TRBJ1-4; a possible D gene is TRBD1 (6 bases). CDR1 MDHEN and CDR2 SYDVKM come from the germline V gene. The CDR3 covers 16 residues. Between the trimmed V and J ends, which lost 7 bases and 0 bases, there was a span of 15 bases. For the CDR3, the DNA is TGTGCCAGCATGGGGGGCCAGGCTGCAACTAATGAAAAACTGTTTTTT. Translation: CASMGGQAATNEKLFF.

This clonotype was observed at least ten times. The rearrangement uses TRBV7-9 and TRBJ2-3; 10 positions agree with TRBD1. This CDR3 has 17 residues. J was trimmed by 6 bases and V by 2 bases; bases with no gene match: 11. Germline V lookup: CDR1 SEHNR, CDR2 FQNEAQ (reference sequence). CDR3 protein: CASSLYPRQGAFDTQYF. In DNA form, the CDR3 reads TGTGCCAGCAGCTTATATCCGAGACAGGGGGCCTTTGATACGCAGTATTTT. The full variable domain, rest sourced from reference TRBV7-9 and TRBJ2-3, is DTGVSQNPRHKITKRGQNVTFRCDPISEHNRLYWYRQTLGQGPEFLTYFQNEAQLEKSRLLSDRFSAERPKGSFSTLEIQRTEQGDSAMYLCASSLYPRQGAFDTQYFGPGTRLTVL.

The gene calls are TRBV7-6 and TRBJ2-1, with 8 bases identical to TRBD2. The ends lost 1 base at V and 0 bases at J; junction bases unmatched: 2. This CDR3 has 16 residues. In germline, CDR1 is SGHVS, CDR2 FNYEAQ. The CDR3 DNA reads TGTGCCAGCAGCTTAGGAGCGGGGGACTCCTACAATGAGCAGTTCTTC. Protein: CASSLGAGDSYNEQFF.

This clonotype was seen repeatedly, ten times or more. The V gene is TRBV7-2, the J gene TRBJ2-5; 7 nucleotides agree with TRBD1. The V segment lost 3 bases and the J segment 3 bases; nucleotides outside the gene matches: 13. The CDR3 is made up of 17 amino acids. Germline assignment: CDR1 SGHTA and CDR2 FQGNSA. The CDR3 is CASSLKGVRGSEETQYF. CDR3 nucleotides: TGTGCCAGCAGCTTGAAAGGAGTCAGGGGGTCGGAAGAGACCCAGTACTTC.

This sequence joins TRBV6-8 and TRBJ2-1; TRBD2 aligns across 11 bases. The CDR3 covers 14 residues. Trimming took 4 bases from V and 6 from J; bases not matched to a gene: 2. Germline V gene sequence: CDR1 MNHGY, CDR2 SAAAGT. In nucleotides, the CDR3 is TGTGCCAGCAGTTGGCTAGCGGGGGGCAATGAGCAGTTCTTC. It specifies CASSWLAGGNEQFF.

This clonotype was seen a single time. The gene calls are TRBV14 and TRBJ1-2; the D gene is possibly TRBD1 (5 bases). Trimming took 0 bases from V and 6 from J, leaving 8 bases between them. Germline loops: CDR1 SGHDN, CDR2 FVKESK. The CDR3 is 13 residues long. This CDR3 is CASSQEVGHGYTF. CDR3 bases: TGTGCCAGCAGCCAAGAGGTGGGGCATGGCTACACCTTC.

The chain links TRBV12-3 or TRBV12-4 to TRBJ1-1; no firm D call. Deletions cut 5 bases from V and 1 base from J, with 14 bases between. This CDR3 spans 15 amino acids. CDR3 residues: CASSPRGATNTEAFF. CDR3 DNA sequence: TGTGCCAGCAGTCCTCGAGGAGCTACGAACACTGAAGCTTTCTTT.

This chain links TRBV12-3 or TRBV12-4 with TRBJ2-1, with 7 nucleotides matching TRBD1. This CDR3 spans 13 amino acids. V lost 6 bases, J lost 8 bases, and 7 bases stayed unmatched. This chain's CDR3 is CASSGEGGDEQFF. In DNA form, the CDR3 reads TGTGCCAGCAGCGGGGAAGGGGGCGATGAGCAGTTCTTC.

This clonotype was counted a few times. The chain recombines TRBV19 with TRBJ1-1; D perhaps matches TRBD1 (6 bases). V lost 3 bases to trimming and J lost 1 base, with 15 bases between them. The CDR3 contains 16 residues. Germline CDR1 reads LNHDA; CDR2 reads SQIVND (reference sequence). CDR3 DNA: TGTGCCAGTAGTATGGGGGCAGGGGTTCGGAACACTGAAGCTTTCTTT. Encoded protein: CASSMGAGVRNTEAFF.

The chain couples TRBV4-2 to TRBJ1-1; D remains unclear. Per the germline V gene, CDR1 is LGHNA and CDR2 is YNFKEQ. The CDR3 spans 15 residues. V was cut by 0 bases and J by 1 base, with 9 bases left in between. As DNA, the CDR3 is TGTGCCAGCAGCCAAGAGTCCCCAACGAACACTGAAGCTTTCTTT. As protein: CASSQESPTNTEAFF.

V gene TRBV6-1 combines with J gene TRBJ1-1; possibly TRBD1 for D (6 bases). Between the trimmed V and J ends, which lost 10 bases and 2 bases, there was a span of 20 bases. CDR1 MNHNS and CDR2 SASEGT come from the germline V gene. There are 15 residues in the CDR3. The CDR3 loop is CATRLGTSGNTEAFF. In DNA, the CDR3 is TGTGCCACTAGGCTCGGGACATCAGGAAACACTGAAGCTTTCTTT.

This clonotype was seen more than once but under ten times. The chain couples TRBV10-3 to TRBJ1-2; no definite D call. Trimming took 5 bases from V and 6 from J, leaving 10 bases between them. This CDR3 has 12 amino acids. CDR1 and CDR2 from the germline V gene are ENHRY and SYGVKD. The chain's CDR3 is CAISRGLDGYTF. DNA of the CDR3: TGTGCCATCAGTAGAGGATTGGATGGCTACACCTTC.

The chain carries TRBV7-2 and TRBJ2-3; 9 bases match TRBD2. Germline assignment: CDR1 SGHTA and CDR2 FQGNSA. V trimming: 5 bases; J trimming: 5 bases; junction bases outside the gene matches: 14. The CDR3 sequence is 17 residues long. The CDR3 here is CASSPRLWLAGEDTQYF. Here the CDR3 DNA reads TGTGCCAGCAGCCCTCGACTTTGGTTAGCGGGGGAAGATACGCAGTATTTT. Using reference TRBV7-2 and TRBJ2-3 for the parts outside the CDR3, the full variable domain is GAGVSQSPSNKVTEKGKDVELRCDPISGHTALYWYRQSLGQGLEFLIYFQGNSAPDKSGLPSDRFSAERTGGSVSTLTIQRTQQEDSAVYLCASSPRLWLAGEDTQYFGPGTRLTVL.

This clonotype appeared many times. The gene calls are TRBV7-2 and TRBJ1-4, with unresolved D. Germline V gene sequence: CDR1 SGHTA, CDR2 FQGNSA. V dropped 3 bases and J dropped 4 bases, with 6 bases sitting between them. This CDR3 is 13 amino acids long. The CDR3 region has the DNA TGTGCCAGCAGCTTTCTTGTTAATGAAAAACTGTTTTTT. This gives the protein CASSFLVNEKLFF.

The chain links TRBV19 to TRBJ1-6; D gene ambiguous. Trimming took 1 base from V and 11 from J, leaving 6 bases between them. In germline, CDR1 is LNHDA, CDR2 SQIVND (reference sequence). This CDR3 has 12 residues. The CDR3 sequence: CASSIGDAPLHF. Here the CDR3 DNA reads TGTGCCAGTAGTATAGGGGATGCACCCCTCCACTTT.

This rearrangement joins TRBV6-6 to TRBJ2-2; no clear D. The CDR3 consists of 14 residues. Trimming removed 2 bases from V and 4 bases from J, with 8 bases in between. Germline assignment: CDR1 MNHNY and CDR2 SVGAGI (reference sequence). The CDR3 DNA sequence: TGTGCCAGCAGTTACCAATGGATCACCGGGGAGCTGTTTTTT. It is translated as CASSYQWITGELFF.